This TCR beta chain derives from a study of blood T cell repertoires in COVID-19. Participants, about 18 to 90 years old, spanned about two dozen US areas. TCRdb's copy holds only in-frame clones and misses some; the assay was immunoSEQ multiplex PCR. The table shows around 230,000 clones, with 85% to 90% occurring only once. The receptor comes from a woman aged 25 to 45 with acute COVID-19. The material sequenced was PBMCs or T cells enriched from blood (not recorded which).

Here the CDR3 DNA reads TGTGCCAGCAGCCCTGGACAGCTGAACACCGGGGAGCTGTTTTTT. This codes for CASSPGQLNTGELFF. J is TRBJ2-2 and V is TRBV5-6; TRBD1 is a possible D gene (6 bases). The CDR3 length is 15 residues. Germline assignment: CDR1 SGHDT and CDR2 YYEEEE. Trimming removed 4 bases at V and 1 base at J, with 11 bases between.